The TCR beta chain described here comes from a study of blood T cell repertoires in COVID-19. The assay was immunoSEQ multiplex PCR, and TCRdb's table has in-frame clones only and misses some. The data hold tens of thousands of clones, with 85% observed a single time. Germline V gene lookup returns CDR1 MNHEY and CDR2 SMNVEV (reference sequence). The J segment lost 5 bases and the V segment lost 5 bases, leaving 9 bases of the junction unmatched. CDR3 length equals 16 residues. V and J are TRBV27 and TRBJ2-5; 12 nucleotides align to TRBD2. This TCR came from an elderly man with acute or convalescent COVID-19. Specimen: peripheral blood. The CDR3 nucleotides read TGTGCCAGCAGTCCGGCACTAGCGGGAGGAGGGGAGACCCAGTACTTC. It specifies CASSPALAGGGETQYF.